This T cell receptor (beta chain) is drawn from a study of regulatory T cells in long-lasting Graves disease. HTBI primers from iRepertoire and Arm-PCR of CDR3 regions yielded the TCR beta libraries. TCRdb redid the calling of the multiplex PCR reads with MiXCR, one entry per CDR3 protein. In the table there are a few hundred thousand distinct CDR3 sequences, around 20% of which are singletons. The time point is: newly diagnosed GD, antithyroid drugs for less than 3 months. The TCR library was made from RNA that had been extracted from PBMCs in TRIzol. V was pared by 2 bases and J by 9 bases, with 9 bases of the junction left unmatched. CDR3 size: 16 residues. Germline-derived CDR1 and CDR2 are SGHTA and FQGTGA. Separately, the same data were catalogued under a study of T cells in Graves' hyperthyroidism and ophthalmopathy. That study reports: The HTBI primer set served for first-round RT-PCR of the TCR CDR3.

The TCR was taken from a woman aged 25 to 39 with Graves disease. V is TRBV7-3 and J is TRBJ2-1; 11 nucleotides match TRBD2. Specimen: peripheral blood mononuclear cells (PBMCs), collected at new diagnosis, from a patient treated with antithyroid drugs. Written as DNA, the CDR3 is TGTGCCAGCAGCTTAGTTCGGGCTAGCGGGAGGCCTGAGCAGTTCTTC. It is translated as CASSLVRASGRPEQFF.